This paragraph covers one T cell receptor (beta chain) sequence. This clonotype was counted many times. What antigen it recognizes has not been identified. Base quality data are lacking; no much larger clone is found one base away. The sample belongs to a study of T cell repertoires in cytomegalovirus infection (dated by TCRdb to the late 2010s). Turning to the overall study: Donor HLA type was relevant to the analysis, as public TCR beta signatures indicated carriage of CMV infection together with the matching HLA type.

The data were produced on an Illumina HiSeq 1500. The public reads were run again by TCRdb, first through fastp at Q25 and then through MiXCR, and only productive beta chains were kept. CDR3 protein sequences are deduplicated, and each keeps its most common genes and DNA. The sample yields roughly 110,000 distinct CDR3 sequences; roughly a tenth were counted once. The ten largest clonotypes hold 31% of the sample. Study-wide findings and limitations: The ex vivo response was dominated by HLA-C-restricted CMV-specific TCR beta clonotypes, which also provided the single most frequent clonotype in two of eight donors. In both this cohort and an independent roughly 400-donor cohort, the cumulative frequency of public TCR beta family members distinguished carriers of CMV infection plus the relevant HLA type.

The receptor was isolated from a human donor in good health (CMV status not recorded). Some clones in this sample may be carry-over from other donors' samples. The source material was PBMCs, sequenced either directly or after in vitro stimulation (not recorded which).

The DNA sequence is TGTGCCAGCAGCCAAGATCTAACCCCTAGCGGGAGGGGCTACGAGCAGTACTTC. Its protein reads: CASSQDLTPSGRGYEQYF. In this chain, TRBV4-2 is recombined with TRBJ2-7, and TRBD2 aligns with 12 junction nucleotides. CDR1 and CDR2 (LGHNA, YNFKEQ) derive from the germline V gene. The V end gives up 0 bases and the J end 3 bases, leaving 9 bases in the junction not matched to a gene. From the cysteine through the phenylalanine, the CDR3 covers 18 amino acids. The sequence is cut down to CDR3 DNA, 54 bases in frame from base 1.